Presented here are 12 T cell receptor beta chains from one specimen sequenced in a study of blood T cell repertoires in COVID-19. Clones were sequenced by immunoSEQ multiplex PCR, and TCRdb holds only the in-frame ones, with some missing. The sample has about 220,000 clones; 83% are singletons. The sequenced sample consisted of peripheral blood. All receptors come from a woman aged 40 to 55 with active or convalescent COVID-19.

Points on this clone: Additional DNA sequences in this sample encode the identical CDR3. V and J are TRBV5-1 and TRBJ1-1, with a possible D match to TRBD1 (5 bases). Trimming left V 0 bases short and J 1 base short, with 7 bases between. Per germline, CDR1 SGHRS and CDR2 YFSETQ. This CDR3 is built from 14 residues. In nucleotides, the CDR3 is TGCGCCAGCAGCTTGGACGGGGGGAACACTGAAGCTTTCTTT. As protein: CASSLDGGNTEAFF.

The chain joins TRBV6-5 to TRBJ1-1; 7 bases align to TRBD1. V lost 6 bases, J lost 5 bases, and 9 bases stayed unmatched. There are 14 residues in the CDR3. In germline, CDR1 is MNHEY, CDR2 SVGAGI. CDR3 sequence reads: CASSQRGPETEAFF. CDR3 nucleotide sequence: TGTGCCAGCAGCCAAAGGGGGCCCGAAACTGAAGCTTTCTTT.

On this clone: The sample has other DNA sequences that encode this CDR3 too. The rearrangement joins TRBV30 to TRBJ2-7; 8 bases line up with TRBD2. The CDR3 runs 14 residues. Germline assignment: CDR1 GTSNPN and CDR2 SVGIG (reference sequence). With V trimmed by 5 bases and J by 4 bases, 10 bases remained unmatched. CDR3 amino acids: CAWRGGGARYEQYF. CDR3 bases: TGTGCCTGGCGGGGGGGCGGGGCTCGATACGAGCAGTACTTC.

V is TRBV6-5 and J is TRBJ1-1; a weak D match, TRBD1 (5 bases). The germline gives CDR1 MNHEY, CDR2 SVGAGI. CDR3 length equals 16 residues. Trimming removed 2 bases at V and 4 bases at J, with 17 bases between. The CDR3 sequence: CASSYDLAGTGTEAFF. CDR3 nucleotides: TGTGCCAGCAGTTACGATCTTGCGGGGACGGGCACTGAAGCTTTCTTT.

This clone showed up just a few times. The chain joins TRBV29-1 to TRBJ1-3; 8 bases agree with TRBD1. Germline V gives CDR1 SQVTM, CDR2 ANQGSEA. Trimming took 6 bases from V and 3 from J; bases not matched to a gene: 4. This CDR3 spans 13 amino acids. As DNA, the CDR3 is TGCAGCGTCGACAGGGGCGGTGGAAACACCATATATTTT. This translates into CSVDRGGGNTIYF.

CDR3 in DNA: TGTGCCAGCAGTCAGGGGGCAGGAGGTGAAGCTTTCTTT. It codes for CASSQGAGGEAFF. The gene calls are TRBV6-2 or TRBV6-3 and TRBJ1-1, with 8 bases identical to TRBD1. The CDR3 has 13 amino acids. Germline values: CDR1 MNHEY, CDR2 SVGEGT. V lost 5 bases, J lost 7 bases, and 6 bases stayed unmatched.

J is TRBJ2-5 and V is TRBV29-1, with 10 bases that match TRBD1. The J segment lost 5 bases and the V segment lost 7 bases, leaving 4 bases of the junction unmatched. From germline, CDR1 is SQVTM and CDR2 ANQGSEA. The CDR3 runs 12 residues. CDR3 protein: CSGRQGAETQYF. CDR3 nucleotide sequence: TGCAGCGGGCGACAGGGGGCGGAGACCCAGTACTTC.

This rearrangement joins TRBV7-9 to TRBJ1-4, with a possible D match to TRBD1 (5 bases). The germline V gene has CDR1 SEHNR and CDR2 FQNEAQ (reference sequence). Trimming pared 3 bases from V and 7 bases from J, leaving 9 bases between. CDR3 length: 13 residues. The CDR3 nucleotides read TGTGCCAGCAGCTTCTACCAGGGTGAAAAACTGTTTTTT. Translated, it gives CASSFYQGEKLFF.

This clone has only one observation. The chain recombines TRBV30 with TRBJ1-3; a possible D gene is TRBD1 (6 bases). Trimming took off 5 bases at V and 3 bases at J, with 17 bases between the two ends. The CDR3 contains 15 residues. CDR1 is GTSNPN, CDR2 SVGIG, per germline (reference sequence). CDR3 sequence: CAWSGKGHYGNTIYF. The CDR3, as DNA: TGTGCCTGGTCCGGAAAGGGACACTATGGAAACACCATATATTTT.

V usage is TRBV7-3 and J usage is TRBJ1-5; the match to TRBD1 covers 7 bases. The V gene's germline CDR1 is SGHTA and CDR2 FQGTGA. The CDR3 is 16 residues long. J lost 5 bases, V lost 5 bases, and 12 bases had no gene match. Written as DNA, the CDR3 is TGTGCCAGCAGCCCCCGGACAGGACCGGGGGATCAGCCCCAGCATTTT. Translation gives CASSPRTGPGDQPQHF.

This clone turned up a few times. Written as DNA, the CDR3 is TGTGCCTGGAGTACGCTAGCGGGGGGCTTCGAGCAGTACTTC. This codes for CAWSTLAGGFEQYF. The J gene is TRBJ2-7, the V gene TRBV30; 11 bases agree with TRBD2. Germline V gives CDR1 GTSNPN, CDR2 SVGIG (reference sequence). The CDR3 extends over 14 amino acids. The V gene end was trimmed by 2 bases and the J gene end by 6 bases; junction bases not matched to a gene: 6.

The chain employs TRBV7-2 and TRBJ1-1, with D maybe TRBD1 (5 bases). Deletions cut 0 bases from V and 7 bases from J, with 18 bases between. The CDR3 runs 16 residues. Germline CDR1 reads SGHTA; CDR2 reads FQGNSA. The CDR3 spells CASSLAAGRDLYEAFF. The CDR3 DNA follows: TGTGCCAGCAGCTTAGCCGCGGGAAGGGACTTATATGAAGCTTTCTTT. Complete variable domain (other parts from reference TRBV7-2 and TRBJ1-1): GAGVSQSPSNKVTEKGKDVELRCDPISGHTALYWYRQSLGQGLEFLIYFQGNSAPDKSGLPSDRFSAERTGGSVSTLTIQRTQQEDSAVYLCASSLAAGRDLYEAFFGQGTRLTVV.